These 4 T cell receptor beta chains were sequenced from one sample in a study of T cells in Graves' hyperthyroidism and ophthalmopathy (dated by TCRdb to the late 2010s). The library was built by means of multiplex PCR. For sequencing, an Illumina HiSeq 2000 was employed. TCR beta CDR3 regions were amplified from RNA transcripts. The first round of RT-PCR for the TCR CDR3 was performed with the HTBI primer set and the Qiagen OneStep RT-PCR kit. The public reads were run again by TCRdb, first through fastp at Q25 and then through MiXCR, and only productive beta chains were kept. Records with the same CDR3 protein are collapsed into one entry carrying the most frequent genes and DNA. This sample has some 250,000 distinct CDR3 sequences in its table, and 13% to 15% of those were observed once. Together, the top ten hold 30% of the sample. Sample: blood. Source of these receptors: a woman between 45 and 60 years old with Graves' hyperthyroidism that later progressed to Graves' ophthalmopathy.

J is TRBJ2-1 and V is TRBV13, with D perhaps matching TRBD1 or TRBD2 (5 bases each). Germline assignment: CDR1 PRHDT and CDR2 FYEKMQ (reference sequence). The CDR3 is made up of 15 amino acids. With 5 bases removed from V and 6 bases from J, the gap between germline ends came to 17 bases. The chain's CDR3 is CASSVWRQRGNEQFF. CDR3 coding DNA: TGTGCCAGCAGCGTGTGGAGGCAGAGGGGCAATGAGCAGTTCTTC.

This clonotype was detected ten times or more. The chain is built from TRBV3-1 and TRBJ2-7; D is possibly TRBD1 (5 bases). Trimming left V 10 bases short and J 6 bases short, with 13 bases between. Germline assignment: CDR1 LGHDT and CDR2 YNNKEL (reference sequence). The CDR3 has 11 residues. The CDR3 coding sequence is TGTGCCACCAAAAGGGGTGGCGAGCAGTACTTC. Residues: CATKRGGEQYF.

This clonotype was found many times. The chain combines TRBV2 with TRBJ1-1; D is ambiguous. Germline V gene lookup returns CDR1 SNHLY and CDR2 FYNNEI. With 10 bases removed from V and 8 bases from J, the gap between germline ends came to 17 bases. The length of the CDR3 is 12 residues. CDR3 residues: CAKNRGGGEAFF. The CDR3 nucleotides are TGTGCCAAAAACCGGGGAGGAGGAGAAGCTTTCTTT.

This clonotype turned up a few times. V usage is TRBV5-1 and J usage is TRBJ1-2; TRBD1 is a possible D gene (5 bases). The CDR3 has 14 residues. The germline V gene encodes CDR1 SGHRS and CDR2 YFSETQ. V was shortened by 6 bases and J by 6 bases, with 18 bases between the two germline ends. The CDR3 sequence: CASINWPAGDGYTF. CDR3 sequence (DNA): TGCGCCAGCATTAATTGGCCCGCGGGGGATGGCTACACCTTC.